This T cell receptor (beta chain) originates from a study of T cells after yellow fever vaccination. V was pared by 4 bases and J by 5 bases, with 5 bases between. The CDR3 has 11 amino acids. Germline CDR1 SGHNT, CDR2 YYREEE (reference sequence). TCRdb passed the 5' RACE reads through MiXCR, listing each CDR3 protein once. Of some 300,000 distinct CDR3 sequences in the sample, around 8.6% were seen once. This clonotype was seen many times. The source material was CD4+ T cells sorted from PBMCs, sampled 5 days after the yellow fever booster vaccination. This sequence joins TRBV5-4 and TRBJ2-3; D gene ambiguous. The TCR comes from a man aged 18-30 years who received the YFV17D yellow fever vaccine. CDR3 residues: CASSARDTQYF. Here the CDR3 DNA reads TGTGCCAGCAGCGCGCGAGATACGCAGTATTTT.